This TCR beta chain was observed in a study of T cell responses to AZD1222 COVID-19 vaccine. Study outcomes and limitations: White British people made up most donors, females outnumbered males, and clonal diversity was possibly underestimated.

Here immunoSEQ multiplex PCR was the method, and the copy in TCRdb shows in-frame clones only, minus some. Among 160,000 or so clones listed, 88% were seen once. Deletions cut 2 bases from V and 0 bases from J, with 14 bases between. The germline V gene has CDR1 SGHTA and CDR2 FQGNSA. This CDR3 region has 17 residues. Analysis merged second doses at about 4 or about 12 weeks. Note on this clone: Its specificity is unknown.

The chain carries TRBV7-2 and TRBJ1-3; D possibly corresponds to TRBD1 (5 bases). This sequence was found in an adult who received the AZD1222 COVID-19 vaccine. The sample here was peripheral blood, taken 28 days after the second AZD1222 dose. The CDR3 sequence is CASSLRGGESSGNTIYF. CDR3 DNA: TGTGCCAGCAGCTTAAGGGGTGGCGAGAGCTCTGGAAACACCATATATTTT. Full variable domain (missing parts from reference TRBV7-2 and TRBJ1-3): GAGVSQSPSNKVTEKGKDVELRCDPISGHTALYWYRQSLGQGLEFLIYFQGNSAPDKSGLPSDRFSAERTGGSVSTLTIQRTQQEDSAVYLCASSLRGGESSGNTIYFGEGSWLTVV.